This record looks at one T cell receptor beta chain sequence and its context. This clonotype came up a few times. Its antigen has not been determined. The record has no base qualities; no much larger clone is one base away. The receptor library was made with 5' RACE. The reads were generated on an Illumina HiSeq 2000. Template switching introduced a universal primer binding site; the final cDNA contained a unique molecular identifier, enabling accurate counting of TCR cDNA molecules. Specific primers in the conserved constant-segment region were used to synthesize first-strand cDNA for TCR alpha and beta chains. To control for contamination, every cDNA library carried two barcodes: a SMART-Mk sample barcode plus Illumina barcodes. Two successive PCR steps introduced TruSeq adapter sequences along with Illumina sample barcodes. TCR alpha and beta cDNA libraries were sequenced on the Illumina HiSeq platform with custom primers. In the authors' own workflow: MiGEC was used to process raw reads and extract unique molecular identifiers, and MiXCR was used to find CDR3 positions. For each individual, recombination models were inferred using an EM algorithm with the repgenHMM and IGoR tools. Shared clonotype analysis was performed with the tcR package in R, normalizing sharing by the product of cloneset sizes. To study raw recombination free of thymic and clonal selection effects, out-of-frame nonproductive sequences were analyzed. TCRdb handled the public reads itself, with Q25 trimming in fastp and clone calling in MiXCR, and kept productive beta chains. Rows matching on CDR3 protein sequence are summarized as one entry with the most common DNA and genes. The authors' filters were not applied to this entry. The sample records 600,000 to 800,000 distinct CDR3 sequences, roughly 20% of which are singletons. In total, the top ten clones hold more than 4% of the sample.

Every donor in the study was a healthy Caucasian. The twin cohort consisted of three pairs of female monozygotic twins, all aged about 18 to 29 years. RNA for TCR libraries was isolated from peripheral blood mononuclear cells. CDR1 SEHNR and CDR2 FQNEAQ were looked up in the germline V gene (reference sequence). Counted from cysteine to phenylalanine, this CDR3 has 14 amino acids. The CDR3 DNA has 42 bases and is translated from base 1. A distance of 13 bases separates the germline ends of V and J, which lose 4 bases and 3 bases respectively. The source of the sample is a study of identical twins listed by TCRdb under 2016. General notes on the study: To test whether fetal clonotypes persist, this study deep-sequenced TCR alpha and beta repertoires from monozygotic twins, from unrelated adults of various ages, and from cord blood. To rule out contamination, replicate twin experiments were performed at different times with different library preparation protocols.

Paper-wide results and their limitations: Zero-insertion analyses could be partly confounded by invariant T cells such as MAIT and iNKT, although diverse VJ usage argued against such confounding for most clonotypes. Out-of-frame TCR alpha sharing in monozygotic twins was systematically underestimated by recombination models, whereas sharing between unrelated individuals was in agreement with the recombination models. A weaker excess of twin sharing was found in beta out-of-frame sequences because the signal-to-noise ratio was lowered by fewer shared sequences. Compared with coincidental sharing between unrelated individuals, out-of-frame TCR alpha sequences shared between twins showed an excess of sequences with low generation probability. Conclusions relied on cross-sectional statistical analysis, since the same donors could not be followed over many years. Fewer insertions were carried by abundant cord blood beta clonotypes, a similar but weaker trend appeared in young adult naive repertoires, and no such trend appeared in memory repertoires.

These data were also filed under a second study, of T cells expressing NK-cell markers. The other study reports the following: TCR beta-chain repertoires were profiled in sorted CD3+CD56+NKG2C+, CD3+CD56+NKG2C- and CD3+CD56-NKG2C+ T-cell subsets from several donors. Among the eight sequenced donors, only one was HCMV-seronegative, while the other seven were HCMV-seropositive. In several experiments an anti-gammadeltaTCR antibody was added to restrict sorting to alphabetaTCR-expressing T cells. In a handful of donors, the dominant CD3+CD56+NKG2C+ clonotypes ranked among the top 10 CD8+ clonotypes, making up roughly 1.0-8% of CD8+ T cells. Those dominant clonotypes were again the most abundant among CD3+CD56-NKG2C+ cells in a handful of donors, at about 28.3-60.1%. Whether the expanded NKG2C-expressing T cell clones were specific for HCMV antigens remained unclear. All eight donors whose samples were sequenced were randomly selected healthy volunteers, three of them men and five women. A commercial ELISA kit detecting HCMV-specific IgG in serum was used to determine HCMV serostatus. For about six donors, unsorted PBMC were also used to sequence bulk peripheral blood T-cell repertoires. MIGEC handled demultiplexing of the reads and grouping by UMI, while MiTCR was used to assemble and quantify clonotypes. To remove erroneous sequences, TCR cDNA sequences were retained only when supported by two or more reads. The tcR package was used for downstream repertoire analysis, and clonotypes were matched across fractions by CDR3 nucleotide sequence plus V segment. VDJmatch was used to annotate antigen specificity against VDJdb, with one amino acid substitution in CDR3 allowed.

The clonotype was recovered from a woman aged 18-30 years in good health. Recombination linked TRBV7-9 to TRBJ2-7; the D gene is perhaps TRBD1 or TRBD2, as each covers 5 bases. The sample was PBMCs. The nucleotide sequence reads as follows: TGTGCCAGCAGCTCGAGGGACGGAGACTACGAGCAGTACTTC. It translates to CASSSRDGDYEQYF.